The 9 T cell receptor beta chains given below trace back to one sample, sequenced in a study of tumor T cells in aggressive B-cell lymphoma. Only in-frame clones appear in the TCRdb table, and some are missing; sequencing was by immunoSEQ multiplex PCR. The sample has roughly 1,200 clones, more than 75% seen once. Sequenced: tumor tissue. The receptor source for this set is an adult with diffuse large B cell lymphoma.

This clone has a handful of counts. The J gene is TRBJ1-3, the V gene TRBV6-5; TRBD1 matches at 9 bases. The V segment lost 4 bases and the J segment 5 bases; nucleotides outside the gene matches: 6. This CDR3 has 15 amino acids. From germline, CDR1 is MNHEY and CDR2 SVGAGI. In nucleotides, the CDR3 is TGTGCCAGCAGTTTGGAGGGACAGGGAAGAAACACCATATATTTT. This gives the protein CASSLEGQGRNTIYF.

This rearrangement joins TRBV5-1 to TRBJ1-6; weak D call: TRBD1 (6 bases). Germline CDR1 is SGHRS and CDR2 is YFSETQ. This CDR3 comprises 15 residues. With 0 bases removed from V and 6 bases from J, the gap between germline ends came to 10 bases. The CDR3: CASSLATGINSPLHF. Here the CDR3 DNA reads TGCGCCAGCAGCTTGGCCACAGGGATTAATTCACCCCTCCACTTT.

The rearrangement uses TRBV28 and TRBJ1-6; tentative D call: TRBD1 (6 bases). Trimming pared 6 bases from V and 9 bases from J, leaving 12 bases between. The CDR3 loop spans 13 amino acids. Per the germline V gene, CDR1 is MDHEN and CDR2 is SYDVKM. CDR3 in amino acids: CASSSDSISPLHF. The CDR3 DNA is TGTGCCAGCAGCTCGGACAGTATTTCACCCCTCCACTTT.

The gene calls are TRBV27 and TRBJ2-2; tentative D call: TRBD2 (6 bases). CDR1 MNHEY and CDR2 SMNVEV come from the germline V gene (reference sequence). This CDR3 region has 14 residues. Between the trimmed V and J ends, which lost 6 bases and 4 bases, there was a span of 12 bases. The chain's CDR3 is CASRGRGVTGELFF. The CDR3 DNA is TGTGCCAGCAGAGGGCGGGGAGTCACCGGGGAGCTGTTTTTT.

CDR3 DNA sequence: TGTGCCAGCAGTCCGGACAGAAGCTCCTACGAGCAGTACTTC. This codes for CASSPDRSSYEQYF. V usage is TRBV27 and J usage is TRBJ2-5; D might be TRBD1 (6 bases). The closer fit of TRBJ2-7 to the DNA end suggests the J call may be wrong. The CDR3 length is 14 residues. Germline CDR1 reads MNHEY; CDR2 reads SMNVEV (reference sequence).

The genes are TRBV7-3 and TRBJ2-1; 8 bases line up with TRBD2. This CDR3 comprises 15 residues. Germline assignment: CDR1 SGHTA and CDR2 FQGTGA. J lost 4 bases, V lost 5 bases, and 7 bases had no gene match. The CDR3 is CASSPAGGEYNEQFF. As DNA, the CDR3 is TGTGCCAGCAGCCCCGCGGGGGGAGAGTACAATGAGCAGTTCTTC. Filled out from reference TRBV7-3 and TRBJ2-1, the complete variable domain reads GAGVSQTPSNKVTEKGKYVELRCDPISGHTALYWYRQSLGQGPEFLIYFQGTGAADDSGLPNDRFFAVRPEGSVSTLKIQRTERGDSAVYLCASSPAGGEYNEQFFGPGTRLTVL.

The chain uses TRBV7-3 and TRBJ2-1, with TRBD1 identical over 9 bases. The V segment lost 4 bases and the J segment 8 bases; nucleotides outside the gene matches: 9. Per germline, CDR1 SGHTA and CDR2 FQGTGA. CDR3 size: 15 residues. As DNA, the CDR3 is TGTGCCAGCAGCTCGGGACAGGGACTTGTAGATGAGCAGTTCTTC. It specifies CASSSGQGLVDEQFF. The full variable domain, rest sourced from reference TRBV7-3 and TRBJ2-1, is GAGVSQTPSNKVTEKGKYVELRCDPISGHTALYWYRQSLGQGPEFLIYFQGTGAADDSGLPNDRFFAVRPEGSVSTLKIQRTERGDSAVYLCASSSGQGLVDEQFFGPGTRLTVL.

J is TRBJ1-4 and V is TRBV30; no definite D call. The CDR3 totals 13 residues. Germline V gene lookup returns CDR1 GTSNPN and CDR2 SVGIG (reference sequence). V was shortened by 3 bases and J by 8 bases, with 13 bases between the two germline ends. CDR3 protein: CAWRGRSGEKLFF. The CDR3 DNA reads TGTGCCTGGAGAGGGAGGAGCGGGGAAAAACTGTTTTTT.

This clone was counted a few times. J is TRBJ1-1 and V is TRBV27; no reliable D call. The ends were cut back, 4 bases at V and 3 bases at J, with 15 bases in the middle. There are 15 residues in the CDR3. CDR1 is MNHEY and CDR2 is SMNVEV in the germline V gene (reference sequence). CDR3 nucleotides: TGTGCCAGCAGTTCCTACGGGGTCGGGGACACTGAAGCTTTCTTT. Translated, it gives CASSSYGVGDTEAFF.